Only a few counts were recorded for the clone carrying this T cell receptor beta chain. Its matching antigen is unknown. Libraries were made from TCR beta cDNA, and they carried unique molecular identifiers. T cells numbering roughly 1 to 10 million yielded cDNA molecules that totaled around 500,000. TCRdb analysed the PCR reads with MiXCR anew, one entry per CDR3 protein. The sample consists of hundreds of thousands of distinct CDR3 sequences, over 30% of them appearing once. The sample comes from a study of post-analysis software for immune sequencing data. General study points: F measure showed strong co-clustering of same-batch samples.

Sequenced material: blood. The TCR originated in a girl aged 2 to 9 with multiple sclerosis.

The CDR3 sequence is CSAKTGGRRNQPQHF. The CDR3 nucleotides read TGCAGTGCTAAGACAGGGGGCAGGCGGAATCAGCCCCAGCATTTT. The chain joins TRBV20-1 to TRBJ1-5; TRBD1 matches at 10 bases. Germline V gives CDR1 DFQATT, CDR2 SNEGSKA (reference sequence). Germline trimming cut 4 bases from V and 4 bases from J; bases unmatched to any gene: 7. The CDR3 length is 15 residues.